The rows below give T cell receptor beta chains drawn from one sample of a study of cytomegalovirus exposure and HLA in healthy donors. Method: immunoSEQ multiplex PCR; TCRdb's copy keeps in-frame clones and lacks some. In all, the sample yields about 150,000 clones. The source material was PBMCs. Receptors were obtained from a woman aged 45-65 years in good health and CMV-seronegative. Each CDR3 is given with its conserved first and last residue.

CASSERTGRQGETQYF	TRBV9	TRBJ2-5
CASSLSGGSGNTIYF	TRBV5-1	TRBJ1-3
CASSLSGHYGYTF	TRBV28	TRBJ1-2
CASSEGLAREQFF	TRBV6-4	TRBJ2-1
CASNDRGHQPQHF	TRBV19	TRBJ1-5
CASSVWANEQFF	TRBV9	TRBJ2-1
CASRLGGLRGNTIYF	TRBV28	TRBJ1-3
CSRQGARGYTF	TRBV20-1	TRBJ1-2
CASSLRQGYTEAFF	TRBV28	TRBJ1-1
CASSPLGTGTDQPQHF	TRBV18	TRBJ1-5
CASSPTGGVNSPLHF	TRBV18	TRBJ1-6
CASSYARQGKKLFF	TRBV6-5	TRBJ1-4
CASSLAWGGYYTF	TRBV28	TRBJ1-2
CASTRDYSSNEQFF	TRBV11-1	TRBJ2-1
CASSQGFPWGGGHTEQYF	TRBV4-3	TRBJ2-7
CASSPLGTGMETQYF	TRBV5-6	TRBJ2-5
CASSITAGPAKTGYTF	TRBV19	TRBJ1-2
CASSSGAGGNYGYTF	TRBV28	TRBJ1-2
CASSQVPRYEQYF	TRBV4-2	TRBJ2-7
CASSPGLGGSYKQYF	TRBV7-7	TRBJ2-7
CASREFSVLGDEQFF	TRBV6-1	TRBJ2-1
CASSLVTGDGYTF	TRBV7-2	TRBJ1-2
CASVRALNTEAFF	TRBV6-1	TRBJ1-1
CASSPQTGVRRTGELFF	TRBV7-3	TRBJ2-2
CASLTQGAGYGYTF	TRBV2	TRBJ1-2
CASSLFGQAEGTIYF	TRBV7-3	TRBJ1-3